The 21 T cell receptor beta chains in this list originate from one sample, sequenced in a study of T-cell memory formation after mild COVID-19. TCRdb reanalysed the 5' RACE reads using MiXCR and keeps one entry per CDR3 protein. Of roughly 500,000 distinct CDR3 sequences in the sample, around 21% were seen once. Specimen: PBMCs or a T cell subset sorted from them (not recorded which). Receptors originate from an adult woman who had mild COVID-19 (a few samples of this study predate the infection). Cell type and time point are not known.

This clonotype was detected only a few times. CDR3 residues: CASSPEEGHFAGANVLTF. The CDR3 DNA is TGTGCCAGCAGCCCCGAAGAGGGACATTTCGCTGGGGCCAACGTCCTGACTTTC. This chain links TRBV7-6 with TRBJ2-6; maybe TRBD1 (6 bases). Germline V lookup: CDR1 SGHVS, CDR2 FNYEAQ. There are 18 residues in the CDR3. Trimming removed 5 bases at V and 2 bases at J, with 19 bases between. The whole variable domain, remainder taken from reference TRBV7-6 and TRBJ2-6, is GAGVSQSPRYKVTKRGQDVALRCDPISGHVSLYWYRQALGQGPEFLTYFNYEAQQDKSGLPNDRFSAERPEGSISTLTIQRTEQRDSAMYRCASSPEEGHFAGANVLTFGAGSRLTVL.

V gene TRBV12-3 or TRBV12-4 combines with J gene TRBJ2-1; 13 nucleotides align to TRBD2. The V gene end was trimmed by 10 bases and the J gene end by 6 bases; junction bases not matched to a gene: 6. CDR3 length: 14 amino acids. The CDR3 nucleotides read TGTGCCATCCCGACTAGCGGGAGGCCCAATGAGCAGTTCTTC. The encoded protein is CAIPTSGRPNEQFF.

This clonotype was observed a few times. CDR3 loop: CAISESVVLYGYTF. CDR3 DNA: TGTGCCATCAGTGAATCTGTGGTCCTCTATGGCTACACCTTC. V gene TRBV10-3 combines with J gene TRBJ1-2; no firm D call. Trimming pared 3 bases from V and 4 bases from J, leaving 12 bases between. This CDR3 comprises 14 residues. Germline V CDR1 and CDR2: ENHRY, SYGVKD.

The chain combines TRBV7-3 with TRBJ2-3; no clear D gene. This CDR3 is built from 14 residues. Germline V gene lookup returns CDR1 SGHTA and CDR2 FQGTGA. The ends were cut back, 5 bases at V and 3 bases at J, with 12 bases in the middle. The CDR3 loop is CASSTYASTDTQYF. CDR3 nucleotides: TGTGCCAGCAGCACTTACGCGAGTACAGATACGCAGTATTTT.

The rearrangement joins TRBV27 to TRBJ2-1, with D maybe TRBD1 (6 bases). CDR1 and CDR2 (germline): MNHEY, SMNVEV (reference sequence). This CDR3 contains 14 residues. V gave up 6 bases and J gave up 4 bases, with 13 bases separating them. CDR3: CASSTIGQYNEQFF. In nucleotides, the CDR3 is TGTGCCAGCAGCACTATCGGACAGTACAATGAGCAGTTCTTC.

The chain is built from TRBV9 and TRBJ1-4; TRBD1 aligns across 8 bases. Germline V lookup: CDR1 SGDLS, CDR2 YYNGEE. Trimming removed 2 bases from V and 8 bases from J; junction bases left unmatched: 14. This CDR3 has 17 residues. This CDR3 is CASSVRPTTGGKEKLFF. CDR3 nucleotide sequence: TGTGCCAGCAGCGTCCGCCCTACAACAGGGGGGAAGGAAAAACTGTTTTTT.

The chain has TRBV5-6 and TRBJ1-4, with TRBD1 matching 10 bases. The CDR3 runs to 16 residues. Germline V CDR1 and CDR2: SGHDT, YYEEEE. J lost 7 bases, V lost 0 bases, and 6 bases had no gene match. For the CDR3, the DNA is TGTGCCAGCAGCTTGGGCCCGGACAGGGGGTCTGAAAAACTGTTTTTT. This encodes CASSLGPDRGSEKLFF.

This clonotype was counted ten times or more. V usage is TRBV9 and J usage is TRBJ2-2, with D perhaps being TRBD1 or TRBD2 (5 bases each). The ends were cut back, 0 bases at V and 6 bases at J, with 6 bases in the middle. This CDR3 contains 13 residues. CDR1 is SGDLS and CDR2 is YYNGEE in the germline V gene. This chain's CDR3 is CASSVVGAGELFF. The CDR3 nucleotides are TGTGCCAGCAGCGTAGTGGGGGCCGGGGAGCTGTTTTTT. Variable domain in full (rest from reference TRBV9 and TRBJ2-2): DSGVTQTPKHLITATGQRVTLRCSPRSGDLSVYWYQQSLDQGLQFLIQYYNGEERAKGNILERFSAQQFPDLHSELNLSSLELGDSALYFCASSVVGAGELFFGEGSRLTVL.

This rearrangement joins TRBV6-5 to TRBJ2-1; D gene uncertain. The CDR3 consists of 12 residues. V lost 6 bases and J lost 6, with 9 bases in between. Germline V gives CDR1 MNHEY, CDR2 SVGAGI. The CDR3 spells CASRSTPNEQFF. CDR3 in DNA: TGTGCCAGCAGGAGTACACCCAATGAGCAGTTCTTC.

This rearrangement joins TRBV9 to TRBJ2-1, with TRBD2 matching over 10 bases. This CDR3 spans 17 amino acids. The germline V gene encodes CDR1 SGDLS and CDR2 YYNGEE. The J segment lost 0 bases and the V segment lost 3 bases, leaving 6 bases of the junction unmatched. DNA of the CDR3: TGTGCCAGCAGCGCGGGACTAGCGAAAAGCTCCTACAATGAGCAGTTCTTC. This encodes CASSAGLAKSSYNEQFF.

This clonotype was seen more than once but under ten times. The chain couples TRBV24-1 to TRBJ1-5; 7 bases align to TRBD1. Germline trimming cut 5 bases from V and 6 bases from J; bases unmatched to any gene: 9. This CDR3 has 15 amino acids. CDR1 is KGHDR and CDR2 is SFDVKD in the germline V gene. In nucleotides, the CDR3 is TGTGCCACCAGTGCTGGCCAGGGGGATGGTCAGCCCCAGCATTTT. Translated: CATSAGQGDGQPQHF.

The chain employs TRBV18 and TRBJ1-3, with 7 positions matching TRBD1. Germline CDR1 KGHSH, CDR2 LQKENI. This CDR3 is built from 16 residues. V dropped 6 bases and J dropped 0; count of bases not matched to a gene: 8. The DNA of the CDR3 is TGTGCCAGCTCCCCCCAGGGGGGCTTCTCTGGAAACACCATATATTTT. Encoded protein: CASSPQGGFSGNTIYF.

The chain combines TRBV14 with TRBJ2-3; 7 positions match TRBD2. Trimming cost V 0 bases and J 4 bases; bases outside gene matches: 10. The CDR3 extends over 17 amino acids. The germline V gene has CDR1 SGHDN and CDR2 FVKESK. CDR3 sequence (DNA): TGTGCCAGCAGCCAAGATTGGGGGAGGGCCCGGGCAGATACGCAGTATTTT. It translates to CASSQDWGRARADTQYF.

This chain uses TRBV20-1 with TRBJ2-7, with 10 bases aligning to TRBD2. V lost 1 base, J lost 2 bases, and 5 bases stayed unmatched. CDR1 is DFQATT, CDR2 SNEGSKA, per germline (reference sequence). CDR3 size: 15 residues. Written as DNA, the CDR3 is TGCAGTGCTAGAGGCGGAGCGGGAGGGGCCTACGAGCAGTACTTC. Amino acids: CSARGGAGGAYEQYF.

J is TRBJ2-7 and V is TRBV2; 11 bases agree with TRBD1. Germline trimming cut 7 bases from V and 5 bases from J; bases unmatched to any gene: 4. CDR1 SNHLY and CDR2 FYNNEI come from the germline V gene. This CDR3 has 13 amino acids. The CDR3 here is CASNGQGADEQYF. CDR3 DNA: TGTGCCAGCAACGGACAGGGGGCGGACGAGCAGTACTTC.

This clonotype occurred a few times. V is TRBV13 and J is TRBJ2-7; 7 nucleotides match TRBD1. The CDR3 contains 16 residues. Germline V gene sequence: CDR1 PRHDT, CDR2 FYEKMQ (reference sequence). V lost 2 bases and J lost 3; bases outside the gene matches: 10. Written as DNA, the CDR3 is TGTGCCAGCAGCTTATCATCGAAGGGACAGATCTACGAGCAGTACTTC. The encoded protein is CASSLSSKGQIYEQYF.

Here the CDR3 DNA reads TGTGCCAGCAGACGAGGGGTTAGCACAGATACGCAGTATTTT. Protein: CASRRGVSTDTQYF. The V and J genes are TRBV2 and TRBJ2-3; the D gene could be TRBD1 or TRBD2 (5 bases each). The CDR3 runs 14 residues. Germline values: CDR1 SNHLY, CDR2 FYNNEI. V was trimmed by 6 bases and J by 0 bases, leaving 10 bases between them.

The table lists this clonotype with a few counts. The chain has TRBV18 and TRBJ2-7; D gene unclear. Germline V lookup: CDR1 KGHSH, CDR2 LQKENI. CDR3 length equals 13 residues. V was shortened by 3 bases and J by 1 base, with 7 bases between the two germline ends. CDR3 in amino acids: CASSPDESYEQYF. CDR3 nucleotides: TGTGCCAGCTCACCGGACGAGTCCTACGAGCAGTACTTC.

By sample fraction, this clonotype is medium-sized. V usage is TRBV7-6 and J usage is TRBJ2-7, with 9 bases matching TRBD1. This CDR3 comprises 15 residues. Germline V gene lookup returns CDR1 SGHVS and CDR2 FNYEAQ. With 3 bases clipped from V and 2 bases from J, the junction kept 5 bases outside the gene matches. The CDR3 protein is CASSFGTGLTYEQYF. Here the CDR3 DNA reads TGTGCCAGCAGCTTCGGGACAGGGCTAACCTACGAGCAGTACTTC.

The table lists this clonotype with a count of one. This sequence joins TRBV18 and TRBJ2-7; TRBD1 aligns across 7 bases. The V gene's germline CDR1 is KGHSH and CDR2 LQKENI. This CDR3 has 15 residues. After removal of 0 bases from V and 4 bases from J, the junction contained 6 bases not matched to a gene. The CDR3 protein is CASSPPSRQGYEQYF. DNA of the CDR3: TGTGCCAGCTCACCACCGAGCCGACAGGGTTACGAGCAGTACTTC. The full variable domain, rest sourced from reference TRBV18 and TRBJ2-7, is NAGVMQNPRHLVRRRGQEARLRCSPMKGHSHVYWYRQLPEEGLKFMVYLQKENIIDESGMPKERFSAEFPKEGPSILRIQQVVRGDSAAYFCASSPPSRQGYEQYFGPGTRLTVT.

V gene TRBV7-9 combines with J gene TRBJ1-1; D call uncertain. V was shortened by 1 base and J by 8 bases, with 8 bases between the two germline ends. The CDR3 spans 12 residues. CDR1 and CDR2 (germline): SEHNR, FQNEAQ (reference sequence). The CDR3: CASSLVSSEAFF. CDR3 coding DNA: TGTGCCAGCAGCTTAGTGTCATCAGAAGCTTTCTTT.